This T cell receptor beta chain was retrieved from a study of T-cell reconstitution after alpha-beta-depleted transplantation in children. Unique molecular identifiers were incorporated during preparation of the TCRbeta library. Each CDR3 protein is one row after TCRdb ran MiXCR on the PCR reads. The data contain about 980,000 distinct CDR3 sequences, about 29% of them singletons. This clonotype appeared a few times. This CDR3 spans 14 amino acids. Germline loops: CDR1 SGHAT, CDR2 FQNNGV. The V and J ends lost 7 bases and 8 bases respectively, with 19 bases between them. This specimen was PBMCs, mostly from graft donor cells, taken 360 days after TCRalphabeta/CD19-depleted stem cell transplant. The chain has TRBV11-2 and TRBJ2-3; D tentatively reads TRBD1 or TRBD2 (5 bases each). This TCR was recovered from a boy younger than two who had a stem cell transplant for SCID, so the T cells may come from the graft donor. The CDR3 DNA reads TGTGCCAGCACATCTGGGGGTTGTCGGGGTACGCAGTATTTT. This translates into CASTSGGCRGTQYF.